This TCR beta chain was found in a study of control samples from healthy donors and cancer patients. Method: immunoSEQ multiplex PCR; TCRdb's copy keeps in-frame clones and lacks some. Among over 150,000 clones listed, roughly 92% were seen once. V lost 1 base, J lost 1 base, and 7 bases lay in between. This CDR3 comprises 14 residues. The germline V gene has CDR1 KGHSH and CDR2 LQKENI. The TCR comes from a woman between 18 and 29 years old in good health. The sequencing input was blood. The gene calls are TRBV18 and TRBJ1-1; D gene uncertain. The CDR3 protein is CASSPRRGNTEAFF. CDR3 nucleotides: TGTGCCAGCTCACCACGACGGGGGAACACTGAAGCTTTCTTT.